The source of this TCR beta chain is a study of T cells in Graves' hyperthyroidism and ophthalmopathy. Study-level findings and limits: Ophthalmopathy prediction by the model preceded onset by a median 6.5 months. Within blood appeared most thyroid clonotypes that had expanded above 0.001.

Amplified TCR beta CDR3 regions came from RNA transcripts. HTBI primers were employed in a first-round RT-PCR of the TCR CDR3. Using its own MiXCR run on the multiplex PCR reads, TCRdb lists one record per CDR3 protein. The sample has under 400,000 distinct CDR3 sequences; just under 25% are singletons. Losses at the gene ends were 5 bases for V and 6 bases for J; bases not matched to a gene: 10. The CDR3 loop spans 15 amino acids. Germline V gives CDR1 SGHTA, CDR2 FQGNSA. Stable Graves' hyperthyroidism denoted no ophthalmopathy progression over 18 months. This clonotype showed up many times. Its cognate antigen is unknown.

This receptor was taken from a man between 50 and 59 years old with Graves' hyperthyroidism. Sequencing was carried out using blood. This chain joins TRBV7-2 and TRBJ2-1; 7 nucleotides line up with TRBD2. The DNA for the CDR3 is TGTGCCAGCAGCCCGTCTTTGCCTAGCGGCAATGAGCAGTTCTTC. Its translation: CASSPSLPSGNEQFF.